This T cell receptor (beta chain) is drawn from a study of cytomegalovirus exposure and HLA in healthy donors. The CDR3 extends over 13 amino acids. V lost 0 bases and J lost 2, with 7 bases in between. CDR1 GTSNPN and CDR2 SVGIG come from the germline V gene (reference sequence). Primers: 60 Vbeta forward and 13 Jbeta reverse. Generated by immunoSEQ multiplex PCR, the TCRdb table keeps only in-frame clones and is missing some. The sample holds 130,000 to 150,000 clones; more than 75% are singletons and the top ten take roughly 4.7%. V gene TRBV30 combines with J gene TRBJ1-2; D is undetermined. This TCR came from a male donor in good health and CMV-seronegative. Sequencing was carried out using PBMCs. The CDR3 protein is CAWSVSGNYGYTF. In DNA form, the CDR3 reads TGTGCCTGGAGTGTAAGCGGAAACTATGGCTACACCTTC.